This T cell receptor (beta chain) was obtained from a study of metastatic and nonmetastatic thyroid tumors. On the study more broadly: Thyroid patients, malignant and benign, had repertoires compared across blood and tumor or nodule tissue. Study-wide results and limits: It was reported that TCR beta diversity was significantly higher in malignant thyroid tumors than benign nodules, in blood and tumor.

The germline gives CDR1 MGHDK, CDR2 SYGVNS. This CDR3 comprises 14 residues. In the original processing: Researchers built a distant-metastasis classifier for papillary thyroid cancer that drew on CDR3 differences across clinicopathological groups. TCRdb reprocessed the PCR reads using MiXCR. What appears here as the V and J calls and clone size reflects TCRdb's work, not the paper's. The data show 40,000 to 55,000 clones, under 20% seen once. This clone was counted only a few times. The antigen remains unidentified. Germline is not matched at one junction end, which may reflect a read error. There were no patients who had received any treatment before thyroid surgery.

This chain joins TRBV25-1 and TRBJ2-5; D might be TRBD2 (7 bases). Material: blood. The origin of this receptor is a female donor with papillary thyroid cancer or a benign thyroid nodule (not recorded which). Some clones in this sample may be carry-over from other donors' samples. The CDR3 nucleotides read TGCGCCAGCAGTGTCAGGGGAGGGCAAGATACCCAGTACTTC. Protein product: CASSVRGGQDTQYF.